The TCR beta chain under discussion was sequenced for a study of cytomegalovirus exposure and HLA in healthy donors. V was clipped by 5 bases and J by 4 bases; unmatched bases: 5. CDR1 and CDR2 from the germline V gene are LNHDA and SQIVND (reference sequence). CDR3 size: 15 residues. Points from the study as a whole: Many donors shared some public TCRs, even though most TCR sequences were rare. Reports indicated that the classifier achieved high specificity and sensitivity in diagnosing cytomegalovirus status. Likely technical artifact: a cluster of highly shared sequence variants.

The PCR contained 60 Vbeta and 13 Jbeta primers. Method: immunoSEQ multiplex PCR; TCRdb's copy keeps in-frame clones and lacks some. The sample has about 100,000 clones; the top ten hold 0.55% to 0.65%. With respect to this clone: Its antigen is undetermined.

Those who donated were healthy bone marrow donors. This clonotype originated in a man aged 50 to 59 in good health and CMV-seronegative. The chain uses TRBV19 and TRBJ2-2, with 9 bases matching TRBD1. Source material: PBMCs. CDR3 region: CASSSRDRVTGELFF. The CDR3 DNA reads as TGTGCCAGTAGTTCCCGGGACAGGGTCACCGGGGAGCTGTTTTTT.